Each of the 18 T cell receptor beta chains below was sequenced from the same sample in a study of CXCR3-negative and CXCR3-positive naive CD8 T cells. Study findings and constraints: In CXCR3-positive naive cells, the TRB CDR3s were more hydrophobic than in CXCR3-negative naive cells.

The antigens for these receptors are not known. UMI-labeled 5' RACE yielded the TRB cDNA libraries. Reprocessing the 5' RACE reads, TCRdb reports a single entry for every CDR3 protein and omits DNA. The sample has 55,000 to 65,000 distinct CDR3 sequences, and its top ten clones hold more than 0.45%. The sequencing sample was made of naive CXCR3+ CD8+ T cells from blood. The subset was: CD45RO-CCR7+CD27+CD95- naive CD8+ T cells expressing CXCR3 (TNR3+). The source of these receptors is a human donor in good health. Some clones in this sample may be carry-over from other donors' samples.

The rearrangement uses TRBV6-4 and TRBJ2-3; TCRdb's D gene call, TRBD1, goes unchecked for lack of DNA. The CDR3 consists of 17 residues. CDR1 MRHNA and CDR2 SNTAGT come from the germline V gene. This CDR3 reads CASRPSGSGDYTDTQYF.

The chain has TRBV7-3 and TRBJ2-5; TCRdb reports TRBD2, a call that lacks DNA to check it against. This CDR3 region has 16 residues. Germline V gene lookup returns CDR1 SGHTA and CDR2 FQGTGA. This chain's CDR3 is CASSSGLATTQETQYF.

V and J are TRBV28 and TRBJ2-1; TCRdb calls TRBD1, which cannot be checked without DNA. Germline assignment: CDR1 MDHEN and CDR2 SYDVKM. The CDR3 is made up of 18 amino acids. The CDR3: CASSLVSAGTGGDNEQFF. Filled out from reference TRBV28 and TRBJ2-1, the complete variable domain reads DVKVTQSSRYLVKRTGEKVFLECVQDMDHENMFWYRQDPGLGLRLIYFSYDVKMKEKGDIPEGYSVSREKKERFSLILESASTNQTSMYLCASSLVSAGTGGDNEQFFGPGTRLTVL.

The rearrangement links TRBV29-1 to TRBJ2-3. This CDR3 is 13 amino acids long. Per germline, CDR1 SQVTM and CDR2 ANQGSEA. This CDR3 reads CSVDVYSTDTQYF.

The chain couples TRBV11-2 to TRBJ1-2; TCRdb's D call of TRBD1 is untestable without DNA. CDR1 and CDR2 (germline): SGHAT, FQNNGV. This CDR3 spans 13 amino acids. This chain's CDR3 is CASSPGEGAGYTF.

The chain has TRBV7-7 and TRBJ2-5; TCRdb names TRBD1, which stays unverified in the absence of DNA. Germline assignment: CDR1 SSHAT and CDR2 FNYEAQ (reference sequence). This CDR3 spans 15 amino acids. CDR3 loop: CASSEYHRGQETQYF.

The chain is built from TRBV28 and TRBJ1-2; no DNA is available, so the TRBD1 call from TCRdb remains unchecked. Per germline, CDR1 MDHEN and CDR2 SYDVKM. The CDR3 sequence is 14 residues long. CDR3 protein: CASSFRGQGIGYTF.

The CDR3 spells CASSLGWGTDTQYF. V gene TRBV7-9 combines with J gene TRBJ2-3. Germline assignment: CDR1 SEHNR and CDR2 FQNEAQ (reference sequence). This CDR3 region has 14 residues.

The rearrangement links TRBV20-1 to TRBJ2-7; there is no DNA to check the TCRdb D call of TRBD2. This CDR3 region has 13 residues. CDR1 and CDR2 from the germline V gene are DFQATT and SNEGSKA (reference sequence). This CDR3 is CSANGAGGYEQYF.

The chain employs TRBV7-2 and TRBJ2-7; the D gene TCRdb calls, TRBD1, cannot be checked with no DNA. The CDR3 is 12 amino acids. CDR1 is SGHTA and CDR2 is FQGNSA in the germline V gene. This CDR3 reads CASSLGGDEQYF. Full variable domain (remainder filled in from reference TRBV7-2 and TRBJ2-7): GAGVSQSPSNKVTEKGKDVELRCDPISGHTALYWYRQSLGQGLEFLIYFQGNSAPDKSGLPSDRFSAERTGGSVSTLTIQRTQQEDSAVYLCASSLGGDEQYFGPGTRLTVT.

The chain combines TRBV3-1 with TRBJ2-1; absent DNA, TCRdb's TRBD2 call cannot be checked. This CDR3 has 12 residues. Germline V gene lookup returns CDR1 LGHDT and CDR2 YNNKEL (reference sequence). CDR3 sequence: CASSQGAGEQFF.

The chain links TRBV3-1 to TRBJ1-4. This CDR3 is built from 16 residues. Germline V gene lookup returns CDR1 LGHDT and CDR2 YNNKEL (reference sequence). The chain's CDR3 is CASSQDIAKKNEKLFF.

The rearrangement uses TRBV7-9 and TRBJ1-5; the D call from TCRdb, TRBD1, cannot be confirmed without DNA. Germline V lookup: CDR1 SEHNR, CDR2 FQNEAQ (reference sequence). CDR3 size: 13 residues. CDR3: CASGTGGGQPQHF.

The chain links TRBV28 to TRBJ2-7; TCRdb proposes TRBD1, but this gene call is untestable without DNA. This CDR3 is built from 17 residues. Germline V gene lookup returns CDR1 MDHEN and CDR2 SYDVKM. The chain's CDR3 is CASSFDSDRGPSYEQYF.

The chain joins TRBV29-1 to TRBJ2-3; TCRdb gives TRBD2 as the D gene, but with no DNA this cannot be confirmed. CDR3 length equals 14 residues. From germline, CDR1 is SQVTM and CDR2 ANQGSEA. CDR3 amino acids: CSAQGGRPTDTQYF.

The genes are TRBV7-9 and TRBJ2-3; lacking DNA, the TRBD2 call made by TCRdb goes unchecked. CDR3 length: 17 amino acids. Germline CDR1 is SEHNR and CDR2 is FQNEAQ (reference sequence). The chain's CDR3 is CASSPKRTGSSTDTQYF.

The chain links TRBV7-9 to TRBJ2-3. Germline CDR1 and CDR2: SEHNR and FQNEAQ (reference sequence). This CDR3 contains 12 residues. The CDR3 region is CASSLYTDTQYF.

This chain uses TRBV12-3 or TRBV12-4 with TRBJ1-2. The CDR3 has 12 residues. The CDR3 loop is CASSLRGGIDTF.